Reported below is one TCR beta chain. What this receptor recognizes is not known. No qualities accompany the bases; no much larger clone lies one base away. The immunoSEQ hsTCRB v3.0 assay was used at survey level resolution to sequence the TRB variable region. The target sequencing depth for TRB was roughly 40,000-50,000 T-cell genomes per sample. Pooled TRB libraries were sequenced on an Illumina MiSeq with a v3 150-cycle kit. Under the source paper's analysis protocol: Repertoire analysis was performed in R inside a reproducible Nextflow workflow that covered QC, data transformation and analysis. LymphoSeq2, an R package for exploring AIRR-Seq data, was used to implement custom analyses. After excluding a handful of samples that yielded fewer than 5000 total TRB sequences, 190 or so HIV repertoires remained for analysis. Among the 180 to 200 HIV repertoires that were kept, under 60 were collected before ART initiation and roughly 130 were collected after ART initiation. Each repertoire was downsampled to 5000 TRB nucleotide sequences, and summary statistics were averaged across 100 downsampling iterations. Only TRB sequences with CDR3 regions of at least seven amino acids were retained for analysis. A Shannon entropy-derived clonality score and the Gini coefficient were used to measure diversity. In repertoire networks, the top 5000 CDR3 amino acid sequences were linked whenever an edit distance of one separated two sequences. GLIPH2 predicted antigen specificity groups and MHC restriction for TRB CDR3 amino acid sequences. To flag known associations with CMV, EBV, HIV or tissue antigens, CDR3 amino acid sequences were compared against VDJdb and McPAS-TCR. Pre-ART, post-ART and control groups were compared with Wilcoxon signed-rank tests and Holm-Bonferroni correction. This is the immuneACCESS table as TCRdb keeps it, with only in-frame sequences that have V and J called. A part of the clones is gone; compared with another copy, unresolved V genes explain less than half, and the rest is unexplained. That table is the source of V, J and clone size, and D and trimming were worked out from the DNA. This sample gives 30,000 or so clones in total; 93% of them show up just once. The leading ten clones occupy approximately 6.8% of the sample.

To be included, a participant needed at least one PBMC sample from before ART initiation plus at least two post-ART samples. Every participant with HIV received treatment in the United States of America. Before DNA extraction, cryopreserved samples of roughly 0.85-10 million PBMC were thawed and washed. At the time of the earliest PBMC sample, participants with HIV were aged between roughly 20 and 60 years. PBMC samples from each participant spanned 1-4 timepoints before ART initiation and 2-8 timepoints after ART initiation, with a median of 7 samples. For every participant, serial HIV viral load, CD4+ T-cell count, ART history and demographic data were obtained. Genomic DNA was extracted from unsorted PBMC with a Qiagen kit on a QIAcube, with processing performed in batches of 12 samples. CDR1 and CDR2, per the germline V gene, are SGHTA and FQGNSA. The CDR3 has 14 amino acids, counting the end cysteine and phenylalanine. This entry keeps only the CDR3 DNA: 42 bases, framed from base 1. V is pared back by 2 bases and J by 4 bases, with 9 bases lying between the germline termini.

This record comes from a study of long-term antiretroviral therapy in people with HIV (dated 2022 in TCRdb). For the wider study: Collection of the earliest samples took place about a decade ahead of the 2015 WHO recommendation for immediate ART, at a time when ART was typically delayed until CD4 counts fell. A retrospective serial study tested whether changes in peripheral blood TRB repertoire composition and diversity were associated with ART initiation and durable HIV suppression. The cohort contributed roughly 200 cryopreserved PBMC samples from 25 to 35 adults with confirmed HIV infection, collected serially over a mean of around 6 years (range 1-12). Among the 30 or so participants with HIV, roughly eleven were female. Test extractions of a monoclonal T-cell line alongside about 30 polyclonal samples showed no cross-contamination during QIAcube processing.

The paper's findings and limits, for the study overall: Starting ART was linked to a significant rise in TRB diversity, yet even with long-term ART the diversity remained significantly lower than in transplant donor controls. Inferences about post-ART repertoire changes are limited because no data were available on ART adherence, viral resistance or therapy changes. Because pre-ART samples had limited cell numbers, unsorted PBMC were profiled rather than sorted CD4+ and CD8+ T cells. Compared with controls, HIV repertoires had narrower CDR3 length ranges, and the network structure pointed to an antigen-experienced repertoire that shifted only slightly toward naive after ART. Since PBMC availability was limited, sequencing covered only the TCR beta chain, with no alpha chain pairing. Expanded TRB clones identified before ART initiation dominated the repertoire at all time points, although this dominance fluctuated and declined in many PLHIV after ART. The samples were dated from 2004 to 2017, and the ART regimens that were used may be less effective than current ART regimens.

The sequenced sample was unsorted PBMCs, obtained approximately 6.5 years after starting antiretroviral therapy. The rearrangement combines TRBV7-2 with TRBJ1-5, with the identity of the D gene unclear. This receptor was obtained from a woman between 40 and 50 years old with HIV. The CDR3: CASSLLQRNQPQHF. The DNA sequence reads TGTGCCAGCAGCTTACTACAGAGGAATCAGCCCCAGCATTTT.